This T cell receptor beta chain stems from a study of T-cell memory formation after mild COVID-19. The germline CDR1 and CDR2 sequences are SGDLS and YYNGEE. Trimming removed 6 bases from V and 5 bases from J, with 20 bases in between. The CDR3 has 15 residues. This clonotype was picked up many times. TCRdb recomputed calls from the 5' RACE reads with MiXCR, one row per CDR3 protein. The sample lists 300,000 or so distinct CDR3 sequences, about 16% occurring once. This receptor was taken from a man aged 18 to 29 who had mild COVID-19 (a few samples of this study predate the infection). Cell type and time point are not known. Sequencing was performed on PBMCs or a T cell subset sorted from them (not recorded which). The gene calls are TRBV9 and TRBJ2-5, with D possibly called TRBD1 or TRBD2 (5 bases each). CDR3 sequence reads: CASTRWAGRRETQYF. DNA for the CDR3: TGTGCCAGCACCCGATGGGCAGGGCGGAGGGAGACCCAGTACTTC.